This entry describes one T cell receptor beta chain. Its antigen is undetermined. The sample is drawn from a study of PD-1 blockade in mismatch repair-deficient tumors. Study overall: Enrolled about 2013-2016, patients had progressing, pretreated mismatch repair-deficient cancers of about a dozen types. Regarding the study as a whole: Tumor-resident clones, often absent from pretreatment blood, expanded after pembrolizumab and then contracted.

The data were produced by immunoSEQ multiplex PCR, yet TCRdb's version contains in-frame clones alone and is incomplete. The sample shows tens of thousands of clones, over 70% of them seen only once. All patients were mismatch repair deficient, assessed by either PCR or immunohistochemistry. TCRs were sequenced from a few patients responding to pembrolizumab. This TCR derives from an adult with mismatch repair-deficient cancer. Sequencing was performed on peripheral blood, taken 12 weeks after starting pembrolizumab.

For the CDR3, the DNA is TGTGCCAGCAGACCTCGACAGAGTTCCTACGAGCAGTACTTC. Encoded protein: CASRPRQSSYEQYF. The rearrangement links TRBV6-1 to TRBJ2-7, with TRBD1 as a possible D gene (5 bases). The ends were cut back, 6 bases at V and 1 base at J, with 13 bases in the middle. The CDR3 is 14 amino acids. Germline values: CDR1 MNHNS, CDR2 SASEGT.